This TCR beta chain was documented in a study of OX40 agonist ivuxolimab in advanced cancers. General study points: Relatively little clonal expansion, among the lowest observed, appeared in partial responders at 0.1-3.0 mg/kg.

As concerns this clone: The antigen remains unidentified.

On cycle 4 day 1 and cycle 7 day 1, as well as at baseline, blood was sampled. The assay was immunoSEQ multiplex PCR, and TCRdb's table has in-frame clones only and misses some. The sample shows 65,000 to 80,000 clones, roughly nine tenths of them seen only once. The source was CD4+ or CD8+ T cells sorted from blood, collected in a trial of the OX40 agonist ivuxolimab. The clonotype comes from an adult with an advanced solid tumor such as melanoma, head and neck, liver or kidney cancer.

CDR3 loop: CASSFFRTGVYEQYF. The CDR3 DNA sequence: TGTGCCAGCAGCTTTTTTAGGACAGGGGTCTACGAGCAGTACTTC. The V and J genes are TRBV5-8 and TRBJ2-5, with 9 nucleotides matching TRBD1. The closer fit of TRBJ2-7 to the DNA end suggests the J call may be wrong. This CDR3 region has 15 residues. CDR1 SGHTS and CDR2 YDEGEE come from the germline V gene.